The next 29 T cell receptor beta chains were all read from a single sample in a study of identical twins. Using its own MiXCR run on the 5' RACE reads, TCRdb lists one record per CDR3 protein. The sample comprises more than 200,000 distinct CDR3 sequences, more than 12% of which are singletons, and around 8.3% rests with the top ten. The source material was memory (CD45RO+) T cells sorted from blood. The receptors originated from a woman in her late teens or twenties in good health.

This clonotype was counted only a few times. The V gene is TRBV14, the J gene TRBJ2-3; 14 bases align to TRBD2. The germline V gene encodes CDR1 SGHDN and CDR2 FVKESK. The CDR3 totals 16 residues. V gave up 2 bases and J gave up 7 bases; unmatched junction bases: 5. In nucleotides, the CDR3 is TGTGCCAGCAGCCAATGGGGACTAGCGGGAGTTAATACGCAGTATTTT. The encoded protein is CASSQWGLAGVNTQYF.

This clonotype was observed a few times. V usage is TRBV7-2 and J usage is TRBJ1-5; D remains ambiguous. V was pared by 4 bases and J by 5 bases, with 9 bases between. Germline CDR1 SGHTA, CDR2 FQGNSA. This CDR3 is built from 13 residues. This CDR3 is CASSYQTYQPQHF. Written as DNA, the CDR3 is TGTGCCAGCAGCTATCAAACTTATCAGCCCCAGCATTTT.

This clonotype was detected a few times. The chain recombines TRBV20-1 with TRBJ1-1, with no clear D. CDR1 is DFQATT and CDR2 is SNEGSKA in the germline V gene (reference sequence). Trimming took 5 bases from V and 0 from J, leaving 13 bases between them. The length of the CDR3 is 14 residues. The CDR3 spells CSARRPVLNTEAFF. DNA of the CDR3: TGCAGTGCTCGCCGACCGGTACTGAACACTGAAGCTTTCTTT.

V is TRBV2 and J is TRBJ1-4; D not certain. Looked up from germline, CDR1 is SNHLY and CDR2 is FYNNEI. V lost 1 base, J lost 4 bases, and 10 bases lay in between. This CDR3 contains 15 residues. Written as DNA, the CDR3 is TGTGCCAGCAGTGAAGGGAGAGGACTTAATGAAAAACTGTTTTTT. The encoded protein is CASSEGRGLNEKLFF. The full variable domain, in which reference TRBV2 and TRBJ1-4 provide the parts outside the CDR3, is EPEVTQTPSHQVTQMGQEVILRCVPISNHLYFYWYRQILGQKVEFLVSFYNNEISEKSEIFDDQFSVERPDGSNFTLKIRSTKLEDSAMYFCASSEGRGLNEKLFFGSGTQLSVL.

The V call is TRBV6-5, the J call TRBJ1-3, with a weak D call TRBD1 (6 bases). V lost 4 bases and J 4 bases, leaving 11 bases between the germline ends. This CDR3 contains 14 residues. Germline V gene data show CDR1 as MNHEY and CDR2 as SVGAGI. DNA of the CDR3: TGTGCCAGCAGTTTAACAGGGTTCGGAAACACCATATATTTT. Protein sequence: CASSLTGFGNTIYF.

Only a few counts were recorded for this clonotype. This CDR3 is CSPKGGDEQYF. CDR3 in DNA: TGCAGTCCCAAGGGGGGAGACGAGCAGTACTTC. The chain carries TRBV20-1 and TRBJ2-7; D is perhaps TRBD1 or TRBD2 (6 bases each). The V end lost 8 bases, the J end lost 5 bases, and 13 bases lay between the germline ends. The CDR3 covers 11 residues. Germline CDR1 is DFQATT and CDR2 is SNEGSKA (reference sequence).

J is TRBJ2-1 and V is TRBV20-1; 8 bases line up with TRBD2. With 6 bases clipped from V and 6 bases from J, the junction kept 13 bases outside the gene matches. Germline V CDR1 and CDR2: DFQATT, SNEGSKA (reference sequence). The CDR3 is 15 amino acids. The CDR3 DNA reads as TGCAGTGCGAGAAAGAGCGGGAGCAGGGGCAATGAGCAGTTCTTC. It is translated as CSARKSGSRGNEQFF.

This rearrangement joins TRBV11-1 to TRBJ2-2; D is ambiguous. Germline V gene lookup returns CDR1 SGHAT and CDR2 FQDESV (reference sequence). Trimming left V 6 bases short and J 1 base short, with 12 bases between. The CDR3 is made up of 15 amino acids. The CDR3 DNA is TGTGCCAGCAGTCAAGGTTTGGGGAACACCGGGGAGCTGTTTTTT. Translating it yields CASSQGLGNTGELFF.

The V call is TRBV20-1, the J call TRBJ2-7; D uncertain. The V end lost 3 bases, the J end lost 3 bases, and 12 bases lay between the germline ends. This CDR3 is 13 amino acids long. Germline CDR1 and CDR2: DFQATT and SNEGSKA (reference sequence). The CDR3 loop is CSASFDTGYEQYF. The CDR3 nucleotides are TGCAGTGCTAGTTTCGACACCGGCTACGAGCAGTACTTC.

This clonotype has a count of ten or more. V is TRBV27 and J is TRBJ2-7, with 13 bases aligning to TRBD2. V dropped 6 bases and J dropped 3; count of bases not matched to a gene: 5. The CDR3 consists of 15 residues. Germline V lookup: CDR1 MNHEY, CDR2 SMNVEV (reference sequence). CDR3 DNA sequence: TGTGCCAGCAGGCCCGGGACTAGCGGGGACTACGAGCAGTACTTC. Residues: CASRPGTSGDYEQYF.

This chain uses TRBV5-1 with TRBJ2-5; 8 nucleotides match TRBD2. The J segment lost 3 bases and the V segment lost 4 bases, leaving 5 bases of the junction unmatched. Germline CDR1 and CDR2: SGHRS and YFSETQ. This CDR3 has 14 residues. The CDR3 DNA sequence: TGCGCCAGCAGCCCCGGGGGGGCCGAAGAGACCCAGTACTTC. Translated: CASSPGGAEETQYF.

This chain uses TRBV27 with TRBJ2-7; D possibly matches TRBD1 or TRBD2 (5 bases each). V dropped 3 bases and J dropped 3 bases, with 9 bases sitting between them. CDR1 and CDR2 from the germline V gene are MNHEY and SMNVEV (reference sequence). This CDR3 spans 13 amino acids. DNA for the CDR3: TGTGCCAGCAGTTTGAGAGGGGACTACGAGCAGTACTTC. It is translated as CASSLRGDYEQYF.

About this clonotype itself: A much larger clone lies a single base off, so this may be a read error. The chain couples TRBV2 to TRBJ2-7; D is possibly TRBD2 (6 bases). The germline V and J ends were trimmed by 0 bases and 0 bases, with 9 bases remaining between them. The CDR3 covers 15 residues. Germline CDR1 SNHLY, CDR2 FYNNEI. This CDR3 reads CASSEAHSGSYEQYF. CDR3 bases: TGTGCCAGCAGTGAAGCGCATAGCGGCTCCTACGAGCAGTACTTC. The entire variable domain, with the rest obtained from reference TRBV2 and TRBJ2-7, is as follows: EPEVTQTPSHQVTQMGQEVILRCVPISNHLYFYWYRQILGQKVEFLVSFYNNEISEKSEIFDDQFSVERPDGSNFTLKIRSTKLEDSAMYFCASSEAHSGSYEQYFGPGTRLTVT.

This clonotype was found a few times. V gene TRBV7-9 combines with J gene TRBJ2-1; 11 nucleotides agree with TRBD2. The CDR3 consists of 17 residues. The V gene's germline CDR1 is SEHNR and CDR2 FQNEAQ (reference sequence). Germline trimming cut 0 bases from V and 5 bases from J; bases unmatched to any gene: 6. The CDR3 here is CASSLAWGLAENNEQFF. The DNA of the CDR3 is TGTGCCAGCAGCTTAGCGTGGGGACTAGCGGAGAACAATGAGCAGTTCTTC.

The chain carries TRBV7-2 and TRBJ1-5; no clear D gene. Per the germline V gene, CDR1 is SGHTA and CDR2 is FQGNSA. V lost 5 bases and J 9 bases, leaving 11 bases between the germline ends. CDR3 length equals 12 residues. The CDR3 bases are TGTGCCAGCAGCCCGCCATCGAGGCCCCAGCATTTT. Translated: CASSPPSRPQHF.

The chain carries TRBV3-1 and TRBJ2-1; D possibly corresponds to TRBD2 (5 bases). Germline V CDR1 and CDR2: LGHDT, YNNKEL (reference sequence). V lost 6 bases, J lost 5 bases, and 17 bases lay in between. The CDR3 totals 15 residues. This chain's CDR3 is CASSPRGFSDNEQFF. DNA for the CDR3: TGTGCCAGCAGTCCCAGAGGGTTTAGTGACAATGAGCAGTTCTTC.

This clonotype was seen only once. The chain has TRBV6-1 and TRBJ2-5; a weak D match, TRBD2 (7 bases). CDR1 MNHNS and CDR2 SASEGT come from the germline V gene. Trimming took 7 bases from V and 5 from J, leaving 20 bases between them. This CDR3 spans 15 amino acids. The CDR3 nucleotides read TGTGCCAGCACCAGGGGCGGGGGCGCTTGGGAGACCCAGTACTTC. This translates into CASTRGGGAWETQYF.

There are many counts of this clonotype. The chain is built from TRBV5-1 and TRBJ1-2, with D unresolved. V gave up 3 bases and J gave up 5 bases, with 23 bases separating them. This CDR3 is 17 amino acids long. Germline values: CDR1 SGHRS, CDR2 YFSETQ. The CDR3 here is CASSSPGQASAGYGYTF. The CDR3 DNA reads as TGCGCCAGCAGCTCCCCCGGGCAGGCCAGTGCGGGGTATGGCTACACCTTC.

This chain links TRBV20-1 with TRBJ2-5; 8 bases fit TRBD2. Germline V gene lookup returns CDR1 DFQATT and CDR2 SNEGSKA (reference sequence). J lost 3 bases, V lost 1 base, and 13 bases had no gene match. The CDR3 loop spans 17 amino acids. CDR3 coding DNA: TGCAGTGCTAGAGCACGGGAAAGCGGGGGAGGGGAAGAGACCCAGTACTTC. This encodes CSARARESGGGEETQYF.

This clonotype was counted at least ten times. This clone may be a read error of a much larger clone one base away. The CDR3 reads CASSASTSGGADTQYF. The CDR3 DNA is TGTGCCAGCAGTGCCTCGACTAGCGGGGGGGCAGATACGCAGTATTTT. J is TRBJ2-3 and V is TRBV6-4; 14 nucleotides match TRBD2. V shed 4 bases, J shed 4 bases, and the junction held 4 bases outside the gene matches. Germline V gene sequence: CDR1 MRHNA, CDR2 SNTAGT. This CDR3 region has 16 residues.

This clonotype was recorded a few times. The chain employs TRBV12-3 or TRBV12-4 and TRBJ2-1; TRBD1 agrees at 9 bases. The CDR3 totals 16 residues. J gave up 1 base and V 5 bases, and 6 bases lay outside the gene matches. CDR3 DNA: TGTGCCAGCAGTCGTAAGGACAGGGGATCCTACAATGAGCAGTTCTTC. Its translation is CASSRKDRGSYNEQFF.

This clonotype appeared a few times. Written as DNA, the CDR3 is TGTGCCAGCAGTTACAAAGGGGGGCTTACTGAAGCTTTCTTT. Protein product: CASSYKGGLTEAFF. V gene TRBV6-5 combines with J gene TRBJ1-1; a weak D match, TRBD1 (6 bases). Germline V gives CDR1 MNHEY, CDR2 SVGAGI. The length of the CDR3 is 14 residues. V shed 2 bases and J shed 5 bases, with 12 bases lying between them.

This clonotype was detected ten times or more. V is TRBV5-1 and J is TRBJ2-3; D perhaps matches TRBD1 (5 bases). CDR1 is SGHRS and CDR2 is YFSETQ in the germline V gene. V lost 7 bases, J lost 3 bases, and 15 bases lay in between. The CDR3 has 14 residues. CDR3 bases: TGCGCCAGCTGGCGTCAGGGATGGACAGATACGCAGTATTTT. Its protein is CASWRQGWTDTQYF.

This clonotype was recorded a few times. V and J are TRBV21-1 and TRBJ2-3; the DNA was not compared with TRBD1, the D call given in the table. TRBV21-1 represents a pseudogene. The CDR3 loop spans 15 amino acids. The DNA for the CDR3 is TGTGCCAGGCTCCCCGGACAGGGCAAGGCAGATACGCAGTATTTT. Translation: CARLPGQGKADTQYF.

This clonotype was observed a handful of times. The V and J genes are TRBV24-1 and TRBJ1-2; the match to TRBD1 covers 8 bases. Germline V gives CDR1 KGHDR, CDR2 SFDVKD. The CDR3 has 14 amino acids. Unmatched junction bases numbered 5, after V lost 6 bases and J lost 3 bases. The CDR3 loop is CATSRADRDYGYTF. CDR3 DNA: TGTGCCACCAGTCGAGCGGACAGGGACTATGGCTACACCTTC.

This chain's CDR3 is CASSLQAGGVGEQYF. CDR3 coding DNA: TGTGCCAGCAGCTTACAGGCAGGGGGAGTTGGCGAGCAGTACTTC. The chain links TRBV7-2 to TRBJ2-7; TRBD1 aligns across 7 bases. V lost 2 bases and J lost 6; bases outside the gene matches: 10. Looked up from germline, CDR1 is SGHTA and CDR2 is FQGNSA. The CDR3 runs 15 residues. The full variable domain, with the rest looked up from reference TRBV7-2 and TRBJ2-7, is GAGVSQSPSNKVTEKGKDVELRCDPISGHTALYWYRQSLGQGLEFLIYFQGNSAPDKSGLPSDRFSAERTGGSVSTLTIQRTQQEDSAVYLCASSLQAGGVGEQYFGPGTRLTVT.

Only a few counts were recorded for this clonotype. The chain joins TRBV29-1 to TRBJ1-5; TRBD1 matches 10 bases. Unmatched junction bases numbered 3, after V lost 5 bases and J lost 2 bases. CDR1 is SQVTM and CDR2 is ANQGSEA in the germline V gene. The CDR3 is 14 amino acids. The CDR3 DNA is TGCAGCGTTATGACAGGGGGCGGCAATCAGCCCCAGCATTTT. Its protein is CSVMTGGGNQPQHF.

The chain couples TRBV20-1 to TRBJ2-1; 12 bases agree with TRBD1. From germline, CDR1 is DFQATT and CDR2 SNEGSKA (reference sequence). Germline trimming cut 5 bases from V and 4 bases from J; bases unmatched to any gene: 15. CDR3 length: 18 residues. The CDR3 nucleotides are TGCAGTGCTCCCCGGGACAGGGGGCTCATCTTCCAATACAATGAGCAGTTCTTC. This gives the protein CSAPRDRGLIFQYNEQFF.

The table lists this clonotype with a few counts. The V gene is TRBV5-1, the J gene TRBJ2-7, with 7 bases lining up with TRBD2. With 1 base clipped from V and 5 bases from J, the junction kept 12 bases outside the gene matches. This CDR3 is 16 amino acids long. Per germline, CDR1 SGHRS and CDR2 YFSETQ. CDR3 in amino acids: CASSLISGLPTHEQYF. CDR3 in DNA: TGCGCCAGCAGCTTGATTTCGGGACTACCCACCCACGAGCAGTACTTC.